This is a list of T cell receptor beta chains from one sample in a study of cytomegalovirus exposure and HLA in healthy donors. The assay was immunoSEQ multiplex PCR, and TCRdb's table has in-frame clones only and misses some. In the table there are some 140,000 clones, around 77% of which are singletons. The source material was PBMCs. These receptors all come from a man aged 50-59 years in good health and CMV-seronegative. The CDR3 runs from the conserved cysteine through the conserved F or W. A D gene is named only where the DNA matches it firmly. The size field is filled for only some rows; it gives once, few, many or a size class.

v_call,d_call,j_call,clone_size,cdr3_nt,cdr3_aa
TRBV10-3,TRBD2,TRBJ2-5,NA,TGTGCCATCAGTGAGGGACTAGCGGGAGCAGAGGAGACCCAGTACTTC,CAISEGLAGAEETQYF
TRBV7-2,NA,TRBJ2-3,NA,TGTGCCAGCAGCCTAAGGAAAGGGGGACTAACAGATACGCAGTATTTT,CASSLRKGGLTDTQYF
TRBV13,NA,TRBJ2-7,NA,TGTGCCAGCAGCTTAGGCGGGACAAACTACGAGCAGTACTTC,CASSLGGTNYEQYF
TRBV5-1,TRBD2,TRBJ2-1,NA,TGCGCCAGCAGCCCCCTAGCGGGAGGGGGCAATGAGCAGTTCTTC,CASSPLAGGGNEQFF
TRBV5-1,TRBD1,TRBJ2-3,NA,TGCGCCAGCAGCTTGGCGTCAGGCACAGGGGGAGATACGCAGTATTTT,CASSLASGTGGDTQYF
TRBV6-6,NA,TRBJ2-7,NA,TGTGCCAGCGGGCCCATAGGGGTTACCTACGAGCAGTACTTC,CASGPIGVTYEQYF
TRBV19,NA,TRBJ1-1,few,TGTGCCAGTAGTATCGGGGGCCTGGGAGGGAGGACTGAAGCTTTCTTT,CASSIGGLGGRTEAFF
TRBV2,TRBD1,TRBJ2-4,NA,TGTGCCAGCAGCTCTCAGGGGGCTGTAGCCAAAAACATTCAGTACTTC,CASSSQGAVAKNIQYF
TRBV14,NA,TRBJ2-1,NA,TGTGCCAGCAGCCCCCAGGCTTACAATGAGCAGTTCTTC,CASSPQAYNEQFF
TRBV25-1,TRBD1,TRBJ1-2,once,TGTGCCAGCAGTGAGAAGGGACAGGGGGCGGTCTATGGCTACACCTTC,CASSEKGQGAVYGYTF
TRBV7-7,NA,TRBJ2-5,once,TGTGCTAGCAGCTTACGCGCGTCTACCCAAGAGACCCAGTACTTC,CASSLRASTQETQYF
TRBV5-1,TRBD2,TRBJ2-7,NA,TGCGCCAGCAGCTTGACCCTAGCGGGAGGGGCCTACGAGCAGTACTTC,CASSLTLAGGAYEQYF
TRBV6-1,TRBD2,TRBJ2-3,NA,TGTGCCAGCAGTGACGGCGGGAGTCGTGGTCGATTATTTACGCAGTATTTT,CASSDGGSRGRLFTQYF
TRBV5-1,TRBD1,TRBJ2-7,NA,TGCGCCAGCGGATCCGGGACAGGGTCCTACGAGCAGTACTTC,CASGSGTGSYEQYF
TRBV6-5,TRBD1,TRBJ1-5,NA,TGTGCCAGCAGGGACCGACAGGGGTGGAATCAGCCCCAGCATTTT,CASRDRQGWNQPQHF
TRBV9,TRBD2,TRBJ2-7,NA,TGTGCCAGCAGCGTAGCGGCGGGAGCGGTCGACGAGCAGTACTTC,CASSVAAGAVDEQYF
TRBV18,TRBD2,TRBJ2-1,NA,TGTGCCAGCTCACCCCCGGGACTAACCTCCAATGAGCAGTTCTTC,CASSPPGLTSNEQFF
TRBV6-5,NA,TRBJ1-2,once,TGTGCCAGCAGTGCCAGACAGGTCGGCTATGGCTACACCTTC,CASSARQVGYGYTF
TRBV30,NA,TRBJ1-3,few,TGTGCCTGGAGTGTTGCGGGGGCTGGAAACACCATATATTTT,CAWSVAGAGNTIYF
TRBV28,TRBD2,TRBJ2-7,NA,TGTGCCAGCAGTCCCCCCGGGAGGCCTTCCTACGAGCAGTACTTC,CASSPPGRPSYEQYF
TRBV13,NA,TRBJ2-7,NA,TGTGCCAGCAGCGCCAAGGACAGAACCTACGAGCAGTACTTC,CASSAKDRTYEQYF
TRBV2,NA,TRBJ1-5,NA,TGTGCCAGCAGTGCTCAGGGCCGCCAGCCCCAGCATTTT,CASSAQGRQPQHF
TRBV5-5,NA,TRBJ2-7,NA,TGTGCCAGCAGCTTGGTCTGGACTACCACTAGCTCCGAGCAGTACTTC,CASSLVWTTTSSEQYF
TRBV10-3,NA,TRBJ1-4,NA,TGTGCCATCAGTGTCAGAGGGGGTGAAAAACTGTTTTTT,CAISVRGGEKLFF
TRBV27,NA,TRBJ2-3,NA,TGTGCCAGCAGCACTACCCTAGTAACGCAGTATTTT,CASSTTLVTQYF
TRBV2,NA,TRBJ2-7,NA,TGTGCCAGCAGTCTACAGGGCTACGAGCAGTACTTC,CASSLQGYEQYF
TRBV6-5,TRBD2,TRBJ2-1,NA,TGTGCCAGCAGGTCGCGCGGGGGACGAGACAATGAGCAGTTCTTC,CASRSRGGRDNEQFF
TRBV19,TRBD2,TRBJ2-1,NA,TGTGCCAGTAGTACGACGGGACTAGGCTACAATGAGCAGTTCTTC,CASSTTGLGYNEQFF
TRBV19,TRBD1,TRBJ1-5,NA,TGTGCCAGTAGACCAACAGGGGGAAGACAGGACAGCAATCAGCCCCAGCATTTT,CASRPTGGRQDSNQPQHF
TRBV6-1,TRBD1,TRBJ2-5,NA,TGTGCCAGCAGCGTAACCGGACAGGGGCGTGAGACCCAGTACTTC,CASSVTGQGRETQYF
TRBV6-6,TRBD1,TRBJ1-1,few,TGTGCCAGCAGAGTCCAAGGGACAGGGGACGCTTTCTTT,CASRVQGTGDAFF
TRBV6-1,TRBD2,TRBJ2-7,NA,TGTGCCAGCAGTCCCAGCGGGAGTCGGGGCTACGAGCAGTACTTC,CASSPSGSRGYEQYF
TRBV27,NA,TRBJ1-1,NA,TGTGCCAGCAGTTTAGGGGGGTTCAACACTGAAGCTTTCTTT,CASSLGGFNTEAFF
TRBV4-3,TRBD2,TRBJ2-3,NA,TGCGCCAGCAGCCAAAGGGTAGGGACTAGCGGGGGGGGGACAGATACGCAGTATTTT,CASSQRVGTSGGGTDTQYF
TRBV5-1,TRBD1,TRBJ2-2,NA,TGCGCCAGCAGCTTGAGTGGGACAGGGTCGGTCACCGGGGAGCTGTTTTTT,CASSLSGTGSVTGELFF
TRBV27,NA,TRBJ2-7,NA,TGTGCCAGCAGTTCCCTCAGGGGAGGGGGCTCCTACGAGCAGTACTTC,CASSSLRGGGSYEQYF
TRBV6-5,NA,TRBJ2-5,NA,TGTGCCAGCAGTTACTCGACAGGCCAAGAGACCCAGTACTTC,CASSYSTGQETQYF
TRBV11-3,TRBD1,TRBJ2-2,NA,TGTGCCAGCAGCAGGGACAGGGGGGACACCGGGGAGCTGTTTTTT,CASSRDRGDTGELFF
TRBV7-6,NA,TRBJ2-1,NA,TGTGCCAGCAGCTTAGGAAAGCGGACTGTCGATGAGCAGTTCTTC,CASSLGKRTVDEQFF